This paragraph reports one T cell receptor (beta chain). This clone was picked up many times. The clone's antigen remains unknown. Per-nucleotide qualities are absent, and no much larger clonotype sits a single base away. These data belong to a study of control samples from healthy donors and cancer patients (dated by TCRdb to 2018 to 2021). Libraries came from the immunoSEQ multiplex PCR assay. Imported from immuneACCESS, the table was reduced by TCRdb to in-frame sequences with V and J called. These copies leave out some clones; in studies compared against another copy, an unresolved V gene accounts for under half, and the cause of the remainder is not known. The sample records around 250,000 clones, more than 65% of which are singletons. The ten top clones hold 10% to 15% of the sample. From a lookup of the germline V gene, CDR1 and CDR2 are ENHRY and SYGVKD. The germline ends are 17 bases apart after V is trimmed by 3 bases and J by 5 bases. Reading from cysteine to phenylalanine, the CDR3 counts 16 amino acids. The only DNA kept is the CDR3, 48 bases in frame from the first base.

The chain is encoded by TRBV10-3 joined to TRBJ2-1, with the D gene call left open. The receptor was derived from a woman aged 55-69 years with lung cancer. The sequencing sample was made of PBMCs. The DNA sequence follows: TGTGCCATCAGTGACCCCGCCGGGTGGTCCCACAATGAGCAGTTCTTC. The translation is CAISDPAGWSHNEQFF.